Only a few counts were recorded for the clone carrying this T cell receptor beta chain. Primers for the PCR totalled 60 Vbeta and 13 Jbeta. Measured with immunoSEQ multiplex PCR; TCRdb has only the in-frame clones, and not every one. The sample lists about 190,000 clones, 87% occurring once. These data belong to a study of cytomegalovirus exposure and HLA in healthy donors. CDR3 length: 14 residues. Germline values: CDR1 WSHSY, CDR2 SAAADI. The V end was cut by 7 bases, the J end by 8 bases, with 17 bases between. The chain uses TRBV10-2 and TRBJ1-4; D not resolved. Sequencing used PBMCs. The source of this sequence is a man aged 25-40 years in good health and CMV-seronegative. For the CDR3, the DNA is TGCGCCAGCAAGGTTAAGGCGAGCGGGGAAAAACTGTTTTTT. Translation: CASKVKASGEKLFF.